This T cell receptor beta chain was sequenced during a study of molecular identifiers for immune sequencing clone quantification. A note on this clonotype: Its matching antigen is unknown. One base away lies a much larger clone, so this may be a sequencing read error.

Points from the study as a whole: Clones with over 20 RNA copies captured over 97% of effector molecules but under 1% of naive ones.

Using its own MiXCR run on the PCR reads, TCRdb lists one record per CDR3 protein. The sample shows nearly 650,000 distinct CDR3 sequences, 25% of them seen only once. Libraries of naive CD8 cells were prepared from roughly 18,000 to 920,000 sorted cells using 10%, 30% or 50% RNA. CD8+CD4-CCR7+CD45RA+ cells were sorted as naive CD8 T cells. Trimming took 6 bases from V and 4 from J, leaving 15 bases between them. This CDR3 contains 14 residues. Looked up from germline, CDR1 is LGHDT and CDR2 is YNNKEL (reference sequence). The specimen was naive CD8+ T cells from blood, with Jurkat cell RNA spiked in. Subset in this sample: FACS-sorted CD8+CD4-CCR7+CD45RA+ naive T cells. The TCR sequence derives from a human donor in good health. Some libraries in this study had Jurkat cell RNA spiked in. The chain recombines TRBV3-1 with TRBJ1-2; perhaps TRBD1 as D (6 bases). CDR3 bases: TGTGCCAGCAGTACGGGACAAATCCCCTATGGCTACACCTTC. As protein: CASSTGQIPYGYTF.